This passage covers 26 T cell receptor beta chains from one sample sequenced in a study of cytomegalovirus exposure and HLA in healthy donors. The protocol was immunoSEQ multiplex PCR, while the TCRdb copy is restricted to in-frame clones and leaves out a portion. The sample records about 150,000 clones, around 88% being singletons. The sample consisted of PBMCs. Source of these receptors: a man aged 18 to 29 in good health and CMV-seropositive.

This chain connects TRBV5-1 to TRBJ1-3, with 7 positions matching TRBD1. Germline V lookup: CDR1 SGHRS, CDR2 YFSETQ. The V segment lost 4 bases and the J segment 0 bases; nucleotides outside the gene matches: 10. This CDR3 is built from 17 residues. The CDR3 region is CASSRTTGASSGNTIYF. The CDR3, as DNA: TGCGCCAGCAGCCGAACAACAGGGGCCTCCTCTGGAAACACCATATATTTT.

V usage is TRBV27 and J usage is TRBJ2-3; TRBD2 matches at 8 bases. This CDR3 is built from 14 residues. V lost 0 bases, J lost 4 bases, and 0 bases stayed unmatched. Looked up from germline, CDR1 is MNHEY and CDR2 is SMNVEV (reference sequence). DNA of the CDR3: TGTGCCAGCAGTTTATCGACTAGCGCAGATACGCAGTATTTT. This sequence encodes CASSLSTSADTQYF.

The V and J genes are TRBV19 and TRBJ1-3; D remains unclear. Between the trimmed V and J ends, which lost 6 bases and 3 bases, there was a span of 9 bases. Looked up from germline, CDR1 is LNHDA and CDR2 is SQIVND (reference sequence). This CDR3 region has 13 residues. This chain's CDR3 is CASRRAGGNTIYF. The CDR3 DNA sequence: TGTGCCAGTAGGCGAGCGGGTGGAAACACCATATATTTT.

The chain recombines TRBV9 with TRBJ1-6, with 7 bases aligning to TRBD1. V was clipped by 2 bases and J by 6 bases; unmatched bases: 8. The germline gives CDR1 SGDLS, CDR2 YYNGEE. The CDR3 consists of 16 residues. The CDR3 sequence: CASSVLPGGPNSPLHF. CDR3 nucleotide sequence: TGTGCCAGCAGCGTCTTGCCAGGGGGTCCTAATTCACCCCTCCACTTT. The full variable domain, its missing parts supplied by reference TRBV9 and TRBJ1-6, is DSGVTQTPKHLITATGQRVTLRCSPRSGDLSVYWYQQSLDQGLQFLIQYYNGEERAKGNILERFSAQQFPDLHSELNLSSLELGDSALYFCASSVLPGGPNSPLHFGNGTRLTVT.

The rearrangement uses TRBV6-6 and TRBJ1-3; D perhaps matches TRBD1 (6 bases). The V gene's germline CDR1 is MNHNY and CDR2 SVGAGI (reference sequence). The V and J ends lost 5 bases and 0 bases respectively, with 14 bases between them. The CDR3 length is 16 residues. The CDR3 sequence is CASSRQELFSGNTIYF. The DNA of the CDR3 is TGTGCCAGCAGTCGACAGGAGCTCTTCTCTGGAAACACCATATATTTT.

The rearrangement links TRBV30 to TRBJ2-2; the D is unclear. V lost 5 bases to trimming and J lost 0 bases, with 10 bases between them. Germline values: CDR1 GTSNPN, CDR2 SVGIG (reference sequence). CDR3 length equals 14 residues. The CDR3 DNA reads TGTGCCTGGTCCGCGTACGCGAACACCGGGGAGCTGTTTTTT. Protein: CAWSAYANTGELFF.

The rearrangement joins TRBV4-1 to TRBJ2-3; tentative D call: TRBD2 (5 bases). CDR1 is MGHRA and CDR2 is YSYEKL in the germline V gene. The CDR3 length is 15 residues. Trimming shortened V by 8 bases and J by 1 base, and 16 bases separated the two germline ends. For the CDR3, the DNA is TGCGCCAGCCAGAGGAAGAGGGAAGGCACAGATACGCAGTATTTT. It yields the protein CASQRKREGTDTQYF.

The genes are TRBV27 and TRBJ2-7; D not resolved. Germline V lookup: CDR1 MNHEY, CDR2 SMNVEV (reference sequence). The CDR3 spans 12 residues. V was shortened by 3 bases and J by 3 bases, with 6 bases between the two germline ends. As DNA, the CDR3 is TGTGCCAGCAGTTTTGGCAGCTACGAGCAGTACTTC. Protein product: CASSFGSYEQYF.

The CDR3 region is CAWSVQRGQGGTQYF. The CDR3 nucleotides are TGTGCCTGGAGTGTACAACGGGGCCAGGGAGGGACCCAGTACTTC. The J gene is TRBJ2-5, the V gene TRBV30; D possibly corresponds to TRBD2 (6 bases). Germline V lookup: CDR1 GTSNPN, CDR2 SVGIG (reference sequence). The CDR3 runs 15 residues. The V gene lost 0 bases and the J gene lost 7 bases, with 18 bases spanning the gap.

The chain combines TRBV9 with TRBJ2-5; 7 nucleotides align to TRBD2. After removal of 7 bases from V and 3 bases from J, the junction contained 6 bases not matched to a gene. The germline V gene has CDR1 SGDLS and CDR2 YYNGEE. This CDR3 spans 13 amino acids. In DNA, the CDR3 is TGTGCCAGCGGCCGAACTAGCGAAGAGACCCAGTACTTC. Protein: CASGRTSEETQYF.

This chain connects TRBV4-1 to TRBJ2-5, with 9 bases that match TRBD2. Germline CDR1 is MGHRA and CDR2 is YSYEKL. V dropped 4 bases and J dropped 5; count of bases not matched to a gene: 8. The CDR3 has 15 residues. The CDR3 region has the DNA TGCGCCAGCAGCCCCCTCGCGGGGGGGCGGGAGACCCAGTACTTC. Amino acid sequence: CASSPLAGGRETQYF.

This clone was seen repeatedly, ten times or more. The chain joins TRBV6-5 to TRBJ1-5, with D possibly TRBD1 on 6 matching bases. Germline V gene lookup returns CDR1 MNHEY and CDR2 SVGAGI. V lost 2 bases and J 7 bases, leaving 15 bases between the germline ends. The CDR3 runs 15 residues. Here the CDR3 DNA reads TGTGCCAGCAGTTACCCCCCCAGGGGACGGCAGCCCCAGCATTTT. The encoded protein is CASSYPPRGRQPQHF.

This clone was seen a single time. The CDR3 loop reads CASSPRLARGNEQFF. CDR3 DNA sequence: TGTGCCAGCTCACCCCGACTAGCCAGGGGCAATGAGCAGTTCTTC. This chain connects TRBV18 to TRBJ2-1, with TRBD2 as a possible D gene (7 bases). V lost 3 bases, J lost 6 bases, and 15 bases lay in between. The CDR3 runs to 15 residues. CDR1 KGHSH and CDR2 LQKENI come from the germline V gene.

The gene calls are TRBV6-5 and TRBJ1-1; 7 bases are a match to TRBD1. Germline CDR1 reads MNHEY; CDR2 reads SVGAGI. The CDR3 covers 13 residues. With V trimmed by 10 bases and J by 5 bases, 10 bases remained unmatched. Here the CDR3 reads CATQRGLWTEAFF. CDR3 DNA: TGTGCCACCCAGAGGGGGCTGTGGACTGAAGCTTTCTTT.

The chain has TRBV5-4 and TRBJ1-1; 9 bases fit TRBD1. Looked up from germline, CDR1 is SGHNT and CDR2 is YYREEE (reference sequence). Unmatched junction bases numbered 8, after V lost 4 bases and J lost 10 bases. The CDR3 consists of 13 residues. The CDR3 DNA sequence: TGTGCCAGCAGCCAGGGACAGGGCCCGGGAGCTTTCTTT. It yields the protein CASSQGQGPGAFF.

The rearrangement joins TRBV7-3 to TRBJ2-5, with 8 bases matching TRBD2. Trimming cost V 5 bases and J 9 bases; bases outside gene matches: 2. The CDR3 runs 11 residues. CDR1 is SGHTA and CDR2 is FQGTGA in the germline V gene. CDR3 nucleotides: TGTGCCAGCAGCCACGGGGGGGCCCAGTACTTC. Encoded protein: CASSHGGAQYF.

The V gene is TRBV29-1, the J gene TRBJ1-1; 10 bases fit TRBD1. Per the germline V gene, CDR1 is SQVTM and CDR2 is ANQGSEA. The trim removed 4 bases at V and 1 base at J, leaving 12 bases unmatched. CDR3 length: 17 amino acids. The CDR3 region is CSVVGERDRGRNTEAFF. The CDR3 coding sequence is TGCAGCGTTGTAGGGGAACGGGACAGGGGACGGAACACTGAAGCTTTCTTT.

The chain employs TRBV9 and TRBJ2-4; 9 nucleotides match TRBD2. V lost 0 bases to trimming and J lost 8 bases; unmatched junction nucleotides: 6. CDR1 and CDR2 from the germline V gene are SGDLS and YYNGEE. This CDR3 region has 15 residues. DNA of the CDR3: TGTGCCAGCAGCGTAGAAGGCGGGGGGGCGGACATTCAGTACTTC. Its protein product is CASSVEGGGADIQYF.

The chain recombines TRBV28 with TRBJ2-7; 10 positions agree with TRBD1. V lost 10 bases, J lost 0 bases, and 6 bases stayed unmatched. From germline, CDR1 is MDHEN and CDR2 SYDVKM. CDR3 length: 14 residues. In DNA, the CDR3 is TGTGCCACCGAGGGACAGGGGATCTCCTACGAGCAGTACTTC. Protein: CATEGQGISYEQYF.

This chain links TRBV14 with TRBJ1-2, with D perhaps TRBD1 (6 bases). CDR1 is SGHDN, CDR2 FVKESK, per germline. The CDR3 runs to 15 residues. Trimming pared 4 bases from V and 4 bases from J, leaving 16 bases between. The CDR3 bases are TGTGCCAGCAGCCTCATGGAAGGGGGGGCCTATGGCTACACCTTC. As protein: CASSLMEGGAYGYTF.

The chain couples TRBV11-3 to TRBJ2-1, with 11 bases matching TRBD2. The CDR3 loop spans 18 amino acids. V trimming: 0 bases; J trimming: 3 bases; junction bases outside the gene matches: 7. Germline values: CDR1 SGHNT, CDR2 YENEEA. CDR3 region: CASSLDRGTSGNYNEQFF. In nucleotides, the CDR3 is TGTGCCAGCAGCTTAGATCGGGGGACTAGCGGAAACTACAATGAGCAGTTCTTC.

V gene TRBV11-2 combines with J gene TRBJ2-4, with TRBD2 identical over 7 bases. J lost 0 bases, V lost 1 base, and 9 bases had no gene match. The CDR3 is 18 residues long. CDR1 SGHAT and CDR2 FQNNGV come from the germline V gene. CDR3 nucleotide sequence: TGTGCCAGCAGCTTAGGCGGGAGAGGACCTATAGCCAAAAACATTCAGTACTTC. Its protein product is CASSLGGRGPIAKNIQYF.

The J gene is TRBJ2-7, the V gene TRBV7-2; weak D call: TRBD2 (5 bases). V lost 5 bases and J 3 bases, leaving 17 bases between the germline ends. Germline V gene lookup returns CDR1 SGHTA and CDR2 FQGNSA. CDR3 size: 15 residues. DNA of the CDR3: TGTGCCAGCAGCCTGCCAGAGTCGGGGATCTACGAGCAGTACTTC. It codes for CASSLPESGIYEQYF. The variable domain in full, with the rest retrieved from reference TRBV7-2 and TRBJ2-7, is GAGVSQSPSNKVTEKGKDVELRCDPISGHTALYWYRQSLGQGLEFLIYFQGNSAPDKSGLPSDRFSAERTGGSVSTLTIQRTQQEDSAVYLCASSLPESGIYEQYFGPGTRLTVT.

V gene TRBV5-4 combines with J gene TRBJ1-1, with D perhaps matching TRBD1 (5 bases). Germline CDR1 reads SGHNT; CDR2 reads YYREEE (reference sequence). V was trimmed by 9 bases and J by 4 bases, leaving 13 bases between them. The CDR3 loop spans 12 amino acids. The CDR3 DNA follows: TGTGCCACCCGGGGGGGTCCCACTGAAGCTTTCTTT. This gives the protein CATRGGPTEAFF.

This chain uses TRBV6-5 with TRBJ2-3; 13 nucleotides align to TRBD2. Germline V gene sequence: CDR1 MNHEY, CDR2 SVGAGI. Trimming took 4 bases from V and 9 from J; bases not matched to a gene: 10. There are 16 residues in the CDR3. The CDR3 reads CASSSGLAGDQATQYF. The CDR3 DNA reads as TGTGCCAGCAGTTCCGGACTAGCGGGAGATCAGGCGACGCAGTATTTT.

This sequence joins TRBV28 and TRBJ2-5; TRBD1 is a possible D gene (6 bases). CDR3 length: 14 amino acids. The germline V gene has CDR1 MDHEN and CDR2 SYDVKM. Trimming pared 2 bases from V and 5 bases from J, leaving 12 bases between. The CDR3: CASSLGGRLETQYF. The CDR3 DNA follows: TGTGCCAGCAGTTTAGGGGGCCGGTTGGAGACCCAGTACTTC.